These 15 T cell receptor beta chains were sequenced from one sample in a study of T cells in Graves' hyperthyroidism and ophthalmopathy. Amplification yielded TCR beta CDR3 regions, with RNA transcripts as the source. An initial round of RT-PCR targeting the TCR CDR3 relied on the HTBI primer set. MiXCR, applied by TCRdb to the multiplex PCR reads, yields one record per CDR3 protein. This sample carries 75,000 to 100,000 distinct CDR3 sequences, roughly 56% of them seen once, and the ten largest clones take roughly 26%. The sequenced sample consisted of blood. Receptors originate from a woman in her thirties or forties with Graves' hyperthyroidism.

This clonotype was observed a single time. The conserved final phenylalanine or tryptophan is absent from the CDR3, which likely points to a read error. It is unclear where the CDR3 begins or ends on the DNA, so no DNA is shown, and the CDR3 is as TCRdb lists it. The genes are TRBV5-1 and TRBJ1-3. Germline loops: CDR1 SGHRS, CDR2 YFSETQ. The CDR3 is made up of 8 amino acids, end residues included. CDR3 loop: CASSLGLT.

This clonotype has more than one count but fewer than ten. The germline gene is not matched at one end of the junction; a read error may be the cause. This chain uses TRBV5-4 with TRBJ2-3; D is possibly TRBD1 or TRBD2 (6 bases each). Germline V CDR1 and CDR2: SGHNT, YYREEE (reference sequence). The CDR3 length is 15 residues. The CDR3 sequence: CANSFRGGNTDTQYF. The CDR3 nucleotides are TGTGCCAACAGCTTCAGGGGAGGCAACACAGATACGCAGTATTTT.

This clonotype was observed at least ten times. This chain uses TRBV7-9 with TRBJ1-2, with no clear D. The CDR3 contains 14 residues. Germline CDR1 reads SEHNR; CDR2 reads FQNEAQ (reference sequence). Trimming pared 5 bases from V and 5 bases from J, leaving 15 bases between. The CDR3 region is CASSRRGLDYGYTF. The DNA of the CDR3 is TGTGCCAGCAGCCGTCGAGGTTTAGATTATGGCTACACCTTC.

The rearrangement uses TRBV7-9 and TRBJ1-3; D ambiguous. V lost 7 bases to trimming and J lost 4 bases, with 11 bases between them. Looked up from germline, CDR1 is SEHNR and CDR2 is FQNEAQ (reference sequence). CDR3 size: 13 residues. The CDR3, as DNA: TGTGCCAGCACGACGGGAGGGGGAAACACCATATATTTT. This translates into CASTTGGGNTIYF.

This rearrangement joins TRBV28 to TRBJ1-2; maybe TRBD1 (6 bases). CDR1 and CDR2 (germline): MDHEN, SYDVKM. Deletions cut 5 bases from V and 6 bases from J, with 13 bases between. This CDR3 comprises 13 residues. This chain's CDR3 is CASSNGTRNGYTF. The CDR3 region has the DNA TGTGCCAGCAGTAACGGGACACGAAATGGCTACACCTTC.

In this sample, this clonotype turned up many times. The chain is built from TRBV25-1 and TRBJ2-7; 12 nucleotides match TRBD2. This CDR3 region has 14 residues. Looked up from germline, CDR1 is MGHDK and CDR2 is SYGVNS. The trim removed 4 bases at V and 9 bases at J, leaving 7 bases unmatched. Written as DNA, the CDR3 is TGTGCCAGCAGTGCTGGACTAGCGGGATCGGGGCAGTACTTC. As protein: CASSAGLAGSGQYF.

This clonotype was seen a few times. The V and J genes are TRBV27 and TRBJ1-5; 8 bases fit TRBD1. V lost 3 bases and J lost 9; bases outside the gene matches: 4. In germline, CDR1 is MNHEY, CDR2 SMNVEV (reference sequence). The CDR3 sequence is 13 residues long. CDR3 bases: TGTGCCAGCAGTTTGGGACAGGTCTGGCCCCAGCATTTT. It specifies CASSLGQVWPQHF.

There are many counts of this clonotype. V gene TRBV5-6 combines with J gene TRBJ1-4; perhaps TRBD1 as D (5 bases). The CDR3 extends over 14 amino acids. The germline gives CDR1 SGHDT, CDR2 YYEEEE. V was trimmed by 6 bases and J by 6 bases, leaving 15 bases between them. Here the CDR3 DNA reads TGTGCCAGCAACGTGTGGGGGGTCGATGAAAAACTGTTTTTT. This encodes CASNVWGVDEKLFF.

This clonotype was observed at least ten times. This chain uses TRBV20-1 with TRBJ2-7; TRBD2 matches at 9 bases. V was pared by 3 bases and J by 0 bases, with 6 bases of the junction left unmatched. Germline assignment: CDR1 DFQATT and CDR2 SNEGSKA (reference sequence). This CDR3 comprises 15 residues. As DNA, the CDR3 is TGCAGTGCTAGCCCACTAGCGGGTCTCTCCTACGAGCAGTACTTC. It codes for CSASPLAGLSYEQYF.

In its sample, this clonotype was seen many times. The chain recombines TRBV25-1 with TRBJ1-2, with D possibly TRBD1 on 5 matching bases. Germline CDR1 MGHDK, CDR2 SYGVNS. There are 13 residues in the CDR3. V was pared by 4 bases and J by 1 base, with 7 bases between. The CDR3 bases are TGTGCCAGCAGTGTACAGGATAACTATGGCTACACCTTC. This sequence encodes CASSVQDNYGYTF.

The chain employs TRBV7-3 and TRBJ2-7; 14 nucleotides agree with TRBD2. J lost 2 bases, V lost 5 bases, and 2 bases had no gene match. Per the germline V gene, CDR1 is SGHTA and CDR2 is FQGTGA. CDR3 length: 15 residues. The CDR3 nucleotides read TGTGCCAGCAGCCAGACTAGCGGGAGGGCCTACGAGCAGTACTTC. This translates into CASSQTSGRAYEQYF.

This clonotype was recorded a few times. The chain has TRBV29-1 and TRBJ1-1; D call uncertain. Germline V gene sequence: CDR1 SQVTM, CDR2 ANQGSEA. Between the trimmed V and J ends, which lost 8 bases and 4 bases, there was a span of 11 bases. This CDR3 contains 11 residues. CDR3 in amino acids: CSSVGSTEAFF. The CDR3 DNA is TGCAGCTCCGTAGGGAGCACTGAAGCTTTCTTT.

The genes are TRBV6-5 and TRBJ2-5, with D maybe TRBD2 (6 bases). Trimming shortened V by 2 bases and J by 5 bases, and 12 bases separated the two germline ends. This CDR3 is built from 14 residues. The germline V gene encodes CDR1 MNHEY and CDR2 SVGAGI. CDR3 in DNA: TGTGCCAGCAGTTACGCTGGGACTGGGGAGACCCAGTACTTC. This encodes CASSYAGTGETQYF.

In its sample, this clonotype was seen many times. V and J are TRBV6-1 and TRBJ2-3; the match to TRBD2 covers 12 bases. After removal of 4 bases from V and 3 bases from J, the junction contained 5 bases not matched to a gene. The CDR3 sequence is 16 residues long. Germline CDR1 and CDR2: MNHNS and SASEGT. The CDR3 coding sequence is TGTGCCAGCAGTGCCGGACTAGCGGGATTTACAGATACGCAGTATTTT. Residues: CASSAGLAGFTDTQYF.

In its sample, this clonotype was seen many times. The chain employs TRBV2 and TRBJ2-5, with D unresolved. Trimming took off 7 bases at V and 7 bases at J, with 16 bases between the two ends. CDR1 SNHLY and CDR2 FYNNEI come from the germline V gene. This CDR3 comprises 13 residues. For the CDR3, the DNA is TGTGCCAGCACCTCGACCGTGAAGGCGACCCAGTACTTC. Protein product: CASTSTVKATQYF.